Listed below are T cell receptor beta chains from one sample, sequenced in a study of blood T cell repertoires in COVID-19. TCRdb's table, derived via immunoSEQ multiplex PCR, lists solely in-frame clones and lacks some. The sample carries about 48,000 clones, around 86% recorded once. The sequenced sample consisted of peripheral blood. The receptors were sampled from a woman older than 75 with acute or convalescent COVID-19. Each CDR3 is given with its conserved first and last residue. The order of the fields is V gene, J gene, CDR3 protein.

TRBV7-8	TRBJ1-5	CASSLGGVIYQPQHF
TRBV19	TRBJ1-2	CASSIAHRAYGYTF
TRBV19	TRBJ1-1	CASSTGQGLNTEAFF
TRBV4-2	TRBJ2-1	CASSQEVRDNEQFF
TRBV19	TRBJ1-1	CATLQGQGPTEAFF
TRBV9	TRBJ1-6	CASILGPLHF
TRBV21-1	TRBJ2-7	CASSRPQDFRSYEQYF
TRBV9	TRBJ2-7	CASSAWTGVQYF
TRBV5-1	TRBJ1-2	CASSSQVFTGGYGYTF
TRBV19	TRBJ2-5	CASRGTGRTQYF
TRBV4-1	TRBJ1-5	CASRLTEGGGSNQPQHF
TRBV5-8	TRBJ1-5	CASRQPGTDNQPQHF
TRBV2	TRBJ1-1	CASSGQGANTEAFF
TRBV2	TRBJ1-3	CASSSTVSGNTIYF
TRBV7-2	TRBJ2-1	CASRAGTEYNEQFF
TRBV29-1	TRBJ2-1	CSVAGTGGSYEQFF
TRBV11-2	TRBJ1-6	CASSPRGDPYNSPLHF
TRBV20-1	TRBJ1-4	CSASGGGEKLFF
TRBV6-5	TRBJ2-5	CASSRGFQETQYF
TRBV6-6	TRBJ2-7	CASGTGDSEQYF